The rows below give T cell receptor beta chains drawn from one sample of a study of patients and donors after allogeneic stem cell transplantation. Each CDR3 protein is one row after TCRdb ran MiXCR on the RT-PCR reads. The data contain 920,000 or so distinct CDR3 sequences, roughly 18% of them singletons. The sequenced sample consisted of blood, either unsorted or a sorted T cell fraction (not recorded which). The receptors were gathered from a human donor who was either an allogeneic HSCT recipient or a stem cell or donor lymphocyte infusion donor (not recorded which). It is not recorded whose cells these are; they may come from a transplant donor. CDR3s include the opening cysteine and the closing phenylalanine or tryptophan. The order of the fields is clone size, V gene, CDR3 length, D gene, J gene, CDR3 DNA, CDR3 protein. D genes are given only for firm matches. Clone size, where shown, is once, few, many, or a class for clones that have expanded.

clone_size: few; v_call: TRBV12-3/TRBV12-4; cdr3_length: 14; d_call: .; j_call: TRBJ1-2; cdr3_nt: TGTGCCAGCAGTTTCGGAGGGGTGGGGAATGGCTACACCTTC; cdr3_aa: CASSFGGVGNGYTF
clone_size: .; v_call: TRBV30; cdr3_length: 13; d_call: .; j_call: TRBJ2-3; cdr3_nt: TGTGCCTGGAGTCAACCCAATAGGGATACGCAGTATTTT; cdr3_aa: CAWSQPNRDTQYF
clone_size: few; v_call: TRBV15; cdr3_length: 15; d_call: .; j_call: TRBJ1-4; cdr3_nt: TGTGCCACCAGCAGGGCCGGGCGCTGGGGCGAAAAACTGTTTTTT; cdr3_aa: CATSRAGRWGEKLFF
clone_size: .; v_call: TRBV15; cdr3_length: 12; d_call: .; j_call: TRBJ2-5; cdr3_nt: TGTGCCACCAGCCCCCAGAGGGATTCCCAGTACTTC; cdr3_aa: CATSPQRDSQYF
clone_size: .; v_call: TRBV29-1; cdr3_length: 14; d_call: TRBD2; j_call: TRBJ2-1; cdr3_nt: TGCAGCGCCGCCGGGACTAGCGGGGCCGGTGAGCAGTTCTTC; cdr3_aa: CSAAGTSGAGEQFF
clone_size: .; v_call: TRBV7-6; cdr3_length: 13; d_call: .; j_call: TRBJ1-3; cdr3_nt: TGTGCCAGCAGCTCCCCGGGCGGAGACACCATATATTTT; cdr3_aa: CASSSPGGDTIYF
clone_size: .; v_call: TRBV2; cdr3_length: 14; d_call: TRBD1; j_call: TRBJ2-4; cdr3_nt: TGTGCCAGCAGTGTAGAGGGACAGTCAAACATTCAGTACTTC; cdr3_aa: CASSVEGQSNIQYF
clone_size: .; v_call: TRBV6-1; cdr3_length: 14; d_call: .; j_call: TRBJ1-1; cdr3_nt: TGTGCCAGCGGTCGGGGGGGCGCGAACACTGAAGCTTTCTTT; cdr3_aa: CASGRGGANTEAFF
clone_size: few; v_call: TRBV12-5; cdr3_length: 15; d_call: TRBD1; j_call: TRBJ2-5; cdr3_nt: TGTGCTAGTGGTTTGGCGGACAGGGGATTAGAGACCCAGTACTTC; cdr3_aa: CASGLADRGLETQYF
clone_size: many; v_call: TRBV29-1; cdr3_length: 12; d_call: .; j_call: TRBJ1-2; cdr3_nt: TGCAGCGTTGGGGACATTGACTATGGCTACACCTTC; cdr3_aa: CSVGDIDYGYTF
clone_size: .; v_call: TRBV29-1; cdr3_length: 14; d_call: TRBD1; j_call: TRBJ2-2; cdr3_nt: TGCAGCGTTGAAAGGACAGGGGTCACCGGGGAGCTGTTTTTT; cdr3_aa: CSVERTGVTGELFF
clone_size: few; v_call: TRBV2; cdr3_length: 14; d_call: .; j_call: TRBJ1-5; cdr3_nt: TGTGCCAGCAGTGCGGACAGCCCAAGTCAGCCCCAGCATTTT; cdr3_aa: CASSADSPSQPQHF
clone_size: .; v_call: TRBV7-9; cdr3_length: 15; d_call: .; j_call: TRBJ2-5; cdr3_nt: TGTGCCAGCAGCCGCTCCCGGACTGGCCAAGAGACCCAGTACTTC; cdr3_aa: CASSRSRTGQETQYF
clone_size: few; v_call: TRBV7-8; cdr3_length: 17; d_call: TRBD2; j_call: TRBJ2-3; cdr3_nt: TGTGCCAGCAGCTTAGTCGGTTCTAGCGGGGGAGCAGATACGCAGTATTTT; cdr3_aa: CASSLVGSSGGADTQYF
clone_size: few; v_call: TRBV12-3/TRBV12-4; cdr3_length: 14; d_call: .; j_call: TRBJ1-2; cdr3_nt: TGTGCCAGCAGTTTAAGGCAGGGGTTATATGGCTACACCTTC; cdr3_aa: CASSLRQGLYGYTF
clone_size: few; v_call: TRBV15; cdr3_length: 15; d_call: TRBD1; j_call: TRBJ1-2; cdr3_nt: TGTGCCACCAGCAGAGATAGTCACAGGGGGCCTCGCTACACCTTC; cdr3_aa: CATSRDSHRGPRYTF
clone_size: .; v_call: TRBV11-2; cdr3_length: 14; d_call: .; j_call: TRBJ1-1; cdr3_nt: TGTGCCAGCAGCTTACCCGGGTTGAACACTGAAGCTTTCTTT; cdr3_aa: CASSLPGLNTEAFF
clone_size: .; v_call: TRBV20-1; cdr3_length: 10; d_call: .; j_call: TRBJ2-3; cdr3_nt: TGCAGTGCCCCTCCGGATACGCAGTATTTT; cdr3_aa: CSAPPDTQYF
clone_size: many; v_call: TRBV12-3/TRBV12-4; cdr3_length: 15; d_call: TRBD1; j_call: TRBJ1-5; cdr3_nt: TGTGCCAGCAGCGGACAGGGTGAGCGCAATCAGCCCCAGCATTTT; cdr3_aa: CASSGQGERNQPQHF
clone_size: .; v_call: TRBV9; cdr3_length: 14; d_call: .; j_call: TRBJ2-5; cdr3_nt: TGTGCCAGCAGCCTGCCCCGGGGCCAAGAGACCCAGTACTTC; cdr3_aa: CASSLPRGQETQYF
clone_size: .; v_call: TRBV30; cdr3_length: 12; d_call: .; j_call: TRBJ1-1; cdr3_nt: TGTGCCTGGAGTGTACGGGCGGGGGAAGCTTTCTTT; cdr3_aa: CAWSVRAGEAFF
clone_size: .; v_call: TRBV6-5; cdr3_length: 16; d_call: TRBD2; j_call: TRBJ2-1; cdr3_nt: TGTGCCAGCAGTTATGGGACTAGCGGGAGCCTCAATGAGCAGTTCTTC; cdr3_aa: CASSYGTSGSLNEQFF
clone_size: .; v_call: TRBV19; cdr3_length: 16; d_call: TRBD2; j_call: TRBJ2-1; cdr3_nt: TGTGCCAGTAGTATCACCTCTAGCGGGAGTTACAATGAGCAGTTCTTC; cdr3_aa: CASSITSSGSYNEQFF
clone_size: few; v_call: TRBV20-1; cdr3_length: 13; d_call: .; j_call: TRBJ2-7; cdr3_nt: TGCAGTGCTAGCCGGCAAGTTCACGACGAGCAGTACTTC; cdr3_aa: CSASRQVHDEQYF
clone_size: many; v_call: TRBV6-1; cdr3_length: 12; d_call: .; j_call: TRBJ2-7; cdr3_nt: TGTGCCAGCAACGGAGACTCCTACGAGCAGTACTTC; cdr3_aa: CASNGDSYEQYF
clone_size: many; v_call: TRBV3-1; cdr3_length: 14; d_call: .; j_call: TRBJ2-5; cdr3_nt: TGTGCCAGCAGCCAAGATGCCGGGGCGGAGACCCAGTACTTC; cdr3_aa: CASSQDAGAETQYF
clone_size: few; v_call: TRBV3-1; cdr3_length: 15; d_call: .; j_call: TRBJ2-1; cdr3_nt: TGTGCCAGCAGCCAGTTGGGACACACTTACAATGAGCAGTTCTTC; cdr3_aa: CASSQLGHTYNEQFF
clone_size: .; v_call: TRBV20-1; cdr3_length: 15; d_call: TRBD1; j_call: TRBJ1-1; cdr3_nt: TGCAGTGCTAGAGATATTACAGGGGGGGGTGGTGAAGCTTTCTTT; cdr3_aa: CSARDITGGGGEAFF
clone_size: .; v_call: TRBV5-1; cdr3_length: 16; d_call: .; j_call: TRBJ2-6; cdr3_nt: TGCGCCAGCAGCTTTAGCGTCCGGACCGGGGCCAACGTCCTGACTTTC; cdr3_aa: CASSFSVRTGANVLTF
clone_size: .; v_call: TRBV27; cdr3_length: 17; d_call: TRBD2; j_call: TRBJ2-3; cdr3_nt: TGTGCCAGCAGTTGGGGATTAGCGGGAGGACCCACAGATACGCAGTATTTT; cdr3_aa: CASSWGLAGGPTDTQYF
clone_size: few; v_call: TRBV27; cdr3_length: 12; d_call: .; j_call: TRBJ2-2; cdr3_nt: TGTGCCAGCAGTAAAGGAGCCGGGGAGCTGTTTTTT; cdr3_aa: CASSKGAGELFF
clone_size: .; v_call: TRBV7-2; cdr3_length: 15; d_call: .; j_call: TRBJ2-1; cdr3_nt: TGTGCCAGCAGCTTAATCGGTAGCTCCTACAATGAGCAGTTCTTC; cdr3_aa: CASSLIGSSYNEQFF
clone_size: many; v_call: TRBV4-2; cdr3_length: 16; d_call: TRBD2; j_call: TRBJ2-1; cdr3_nt: TGTGCCAGCAGCCAATCGACTAGCGGTTCCTACAATGAGCAGTTCTTC; cdr3_aa: CASSQSTSGSYNEQFF